This TCR beta chain was documented in a study of breast tumors, draining lymph nodes, adjacent tissues (dated by TCRdb to the mid-2010s). Regarding the complete study: The study compared TCR beta repertoires across tumor, adjacent nontumor tissue and axillary lymph nodes from breast cancer patients. The study aimed to assess the relationships and possible T-cell exchange between tumor, surrounding tissue and draining lymph node repertoires in human breast cancer.

Paper-wide results and their limitations: Tumor T-cell repertoires showed less diversity than lymph node repertoires and more diversity than nontumor tissue repertoires, and tumor T-cell repertoires showed preferential V and J gene usage. The data were considered consistent with the idea that most tumor T cells come from the lymph node and then expand in tumor tissue. The study presented the conclusion that tumor T cells originate in lymph nodes as consistent with a hypothesis, not as something directly demonstrated. In luminal-like breast cancer, tumor and nontumor tissue repertoires resembled each other significantly more than in basal-like breast cancer.

For sequencing, an Illumina HiSeq 2000 was employed. Multiplex PCR amplification was used to build the TCR beta chain libraries. The amplified TCR beta chain products were analyzed by high-throughput sequencing. TCRdb reran the public reads through fastp at Q25 and MiXCR, keeping productive beta chains. Rows matching on CDR3 protein sequence are summarized as one entry with the most common DNA and genes. The sample table contains roughly 110,000 distinct CDR3 sequences; only one count was recorded for less than 40% of them. Together, the top ten hold 5.5% to 6% of the sample. This clonotype was counted ten times or more. What antigen it recognizes has not been identified. No base quality values were provided; no much bigger clone lies one nucleotide off. The CDR3 numbers 15 residues from cysteine through phenylalanine. The kept DNA is CDR3 alone, 45 bases in frame from the first base. Deletion took 1 base off V and 2 bases off J, with a span of 9 bases between the germline ends. Via the germline V gene, CDR1 is SGHNT and CDR2 YENEEA.

The lymph node samples were taken from the axillary draining lymph nodes of breast cancer patients. The sequence links TRBV11-3 to TRBJ2-1; the D gene is unclear. This TCR was recovered from a female donor with breast cancer. Some clones in this sample may be carry-over from other donors' samples. Sample: axillary lymph node tissue. The DNA sequence is TGTGCCAGCAGCTTAGGGACCACGGCCTACAATGAGCAGTTCTTC. It specifies CASSLGTTAYNEQFF.